Following are 3 T cell receptor beta chains from one sample sequenced in a study of T-cell memory formation after mild COVID-19. MiXCR was run by TCRdb on the 5' RACE reads, yielding one entry per CDR3 protein. The repertoire holds nearly 110,000 distinct CDR3 sequences, with around 15% as singletons. The sequencing input was PBMCs or a T cell subset sorted from them (not recorded which). Receptors were obtained from an adult woman who had mild COVID-19 (a few samples of this study predate the infection). Cell type and time point are not known.

This clonotype has only a few counts. As DNA, the CDR3 is TGCGCCAGCAGCTTGGCCTATGGGACTGGGGAGCAGTTCTTC. Translation: CASSLAYGTGEQFF. This chain joins TRBV5-1 and TRBJ2-1, with D possibly matching TRBD2 (6 bases). CDR1 and CDR2 from the germline V gene are SGHRS and YFSETQ. The V end lost 0 bases, the J end lost 10 bases, and 14 bases lay between the germline ends. The CDR3 is made up of 14 amino acids.

In its sample, this clonotype was seen a few times. V is TRBV20-1 and J is TRBJ2-7; 11 bases match TRBD2. Germline CDR1 DFQATT, CDR2 SNEGSKA (reference sequence). The CDR3 covers 14 residues. The J segment lost 3 bases and the V segment lost 3 bases, leaving 4 bases of the junction unmatched. The CDR3 sequence is CSASGTSGGYEQYF. Here the CDR3 DNA reads TGCAGTGCTAGCGGGACTAGCGGAGGCTACGAGCAGTACTTC.

There are a few counts of this clonotype. This rearrangement joins TRBV7-6 to TRBJ1-1, with D uncertain. Looked up from germline, CDR1 is SGHVS and CDR2 is FNYEAQ. V gave up 5 bases and J gave up 1 base, with 11 bases separating them. The CDR3 consists of 14 residues. In DNA, the CDR3 is TGTGCCAGCAGCCGTGGAGGGCAGAACACTGAAGCTTTCTTT. Amino acid sequence: CASSRGGQNTEAFF.